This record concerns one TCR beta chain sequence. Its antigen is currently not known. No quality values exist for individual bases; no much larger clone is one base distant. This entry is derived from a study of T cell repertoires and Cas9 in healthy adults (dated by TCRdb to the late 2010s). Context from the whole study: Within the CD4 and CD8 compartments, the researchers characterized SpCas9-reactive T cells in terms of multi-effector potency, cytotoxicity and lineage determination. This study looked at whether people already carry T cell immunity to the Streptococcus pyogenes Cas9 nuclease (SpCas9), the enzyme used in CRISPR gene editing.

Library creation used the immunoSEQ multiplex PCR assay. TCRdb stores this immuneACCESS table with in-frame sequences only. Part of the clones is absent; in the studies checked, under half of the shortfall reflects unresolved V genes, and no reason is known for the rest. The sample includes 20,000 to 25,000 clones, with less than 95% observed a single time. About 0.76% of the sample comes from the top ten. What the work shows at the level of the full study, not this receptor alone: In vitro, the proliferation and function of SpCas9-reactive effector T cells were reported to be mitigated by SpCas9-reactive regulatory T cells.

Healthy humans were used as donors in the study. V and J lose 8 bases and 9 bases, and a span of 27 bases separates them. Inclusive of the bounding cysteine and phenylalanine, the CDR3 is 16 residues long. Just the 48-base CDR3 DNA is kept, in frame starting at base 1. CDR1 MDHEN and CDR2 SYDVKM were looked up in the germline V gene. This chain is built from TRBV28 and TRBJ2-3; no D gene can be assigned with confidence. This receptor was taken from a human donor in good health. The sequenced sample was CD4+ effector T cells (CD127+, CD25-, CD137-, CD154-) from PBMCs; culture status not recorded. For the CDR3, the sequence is CASGNTVFFYAPTQYF. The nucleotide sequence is TGTGCCAGCGGCAACACGGTATTTTTCTATGCCCCAACGCAGTATTTT.